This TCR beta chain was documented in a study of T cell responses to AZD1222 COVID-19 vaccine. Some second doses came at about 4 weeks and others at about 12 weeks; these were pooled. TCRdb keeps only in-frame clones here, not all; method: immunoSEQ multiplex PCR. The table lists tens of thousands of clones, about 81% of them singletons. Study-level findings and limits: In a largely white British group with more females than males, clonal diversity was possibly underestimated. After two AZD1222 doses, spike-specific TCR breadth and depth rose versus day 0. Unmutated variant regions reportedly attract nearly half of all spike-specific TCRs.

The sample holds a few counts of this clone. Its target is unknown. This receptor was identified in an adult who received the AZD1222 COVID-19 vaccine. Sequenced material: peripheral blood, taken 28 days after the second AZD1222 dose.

The CDR3 here is CASSQTDRGYEQYF. The CDR3 DNA is TGTGCCAGCAGCCAAACGGACAGGGGCTACGAGCAGTACTTC. The rearrangement uses TRBV7-9 and TRBJ2-7, with TRBD1 matching over 9 bases. Germline-derived CDR1 and CDR2 are SEHNR and FQNEAQ (reference sequence). Trimming cost V 5 bases and J 3 bases; bases outside gene matches: 5. The CDR3 spans 14 residues.